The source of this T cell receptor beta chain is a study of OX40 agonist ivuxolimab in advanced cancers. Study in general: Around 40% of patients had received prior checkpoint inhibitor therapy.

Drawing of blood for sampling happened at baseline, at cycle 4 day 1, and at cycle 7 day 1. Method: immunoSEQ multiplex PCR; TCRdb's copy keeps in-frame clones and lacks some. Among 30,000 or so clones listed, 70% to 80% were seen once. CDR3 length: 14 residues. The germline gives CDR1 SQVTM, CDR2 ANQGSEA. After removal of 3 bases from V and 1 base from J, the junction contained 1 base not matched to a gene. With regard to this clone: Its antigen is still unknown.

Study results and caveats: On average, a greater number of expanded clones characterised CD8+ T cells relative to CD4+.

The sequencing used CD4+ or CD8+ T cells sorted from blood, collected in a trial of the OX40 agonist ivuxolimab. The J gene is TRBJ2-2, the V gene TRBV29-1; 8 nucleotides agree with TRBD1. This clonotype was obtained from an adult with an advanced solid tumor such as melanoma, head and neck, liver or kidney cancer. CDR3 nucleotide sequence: TGCAGCGTTGAGGGGACAGGGAACACCGGGGAGCTGTTTTTT. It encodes CSVEGTGNTGELFF.